This T cell receptor beta chain was sequenced in a study of T cell responses to AZD1222 COVID-19 vaccine. Assay: immunoSEQ multiplex PCR; the TCRdb copy retains only in-frame clones and omits some. The sample lists fewer than 150,000 clones, roughly 93% seen once, with 3.1% in the top ten. A note on this clone: Its antigen remains unknown.

General study findings and limits: Most donors were white British and more were female, and clonal diversity was possibly underestimated. Vaccine-associated CD4 TCRs spanned spike, dominant at 160-218 and 743-854.

This CDR3 comprises 15 residues. V was cut by 2 bases and J by 9 bases, with 19 bases left in between. Germline CDR1 is SGHVS and CDR2 is FQNEAQ. This receptor was obtained from an adult in good health. The chain combines TRBV7-8 with TRBJ1-1; D is unclear. The source was peripheral blood, collected on day 0 of AZD1222 vaccination. This chain's CDR3 is CASSLSRMLVSKAFF. CDR3 nucleotides: TGTGCCAGCAGCTTAAGTAGGATGCTAGTATCTAAAGCTTTCTTT.